These 27 T cell receptor beta chains came from one sample sequenced in a study of T cells in Graves' hyperthyroidism and ophthalmopathy. Template material for amplifying TCR beta CDR3 regions consisted of RNA transcripts. The HTBI primer set was used in a first-round RT-PCR of the TCR CDR3. MiXCR, run by TCRdb on the multiplex PCR reads, gives a single entry per CDR3 protein. The sample has roughly 570,000 distinct CDR3 sequences; 46% are singletons. Sample: peripheral blood or thyroid tissue (not recorded which). These receptors were obtained from a young woman with Graves' hyperthyroidism.

V gene TRBV7-2 combines with J gene TRBJ1-4; D is unresolved. The ends were cut back, 0 bases at V and 10 bases at J, with 18 bases in the middle. The CDR3 spans 16 residues. The germline gives CDR1 SGHTA, CDR2 FQGNSA. CDR3 sequence reads: CASSLALAGVSGKLFF. The CDR3 region has the DNA TGTGCCAGCAGCTTAGCGCTAGCGGGCGTTTCGGGAAAACTGTTTTTT. Looking up the rest from reference TRBV7-2 and TRBJ1-4 gives the full variable domain: GAGVSQSPSNKVTEKGKDVELRCDPISGHTALYWYRQSLGQGLEFLIYFQGNSAPDKSGLPSDRFSAERTGGSVSTLTIQRTQQEDSAVYLCASSLALAGVSGKLFFGSGTQLSVL.

This clonotype has a handful of counts. This chain joins TRBV12-3 or TRBV12-4 and TRBJ2-7; no firm D call. CDR3 length: 15 amino acids. V was shortened by 3 bases and J by 0 bases, with 12 bases between the two germline ends. The CDR3: CASSFSTISSYEQYF. The DNA for the CDR3 is TGTGCCAGCAGTTTCTCTACGATTAGCTCCTACGAGCAGTACTTC.

For the CDR3, the DNA is TGTGCCATCAGTGGCCCACAGGGCACAGATACGCAGTATTTT. It codes for CAISGPQGTDTQYF. The genes are TRBV10-3 and TRBJ2-3, with a weak D call TRBD1 (5 bases). The V end was cut by 4 bases, the J end by 1 base, with 9 bases between. The CDR3 runs 14 residues. Germline V gene data show CDR1 as ENHRY and CDR2 as SYGVKD.

This clonotype was detected many times. This chain's CDR3 is CASSHIRNSPLHF. The CDR3 DNA reads TGTGCCAGCAGCCATATCAGGAATTCACCCCTCCACTTT. The chain recombines TRBV3-1 with TRBJ1-6; D is uncertain. The CDR3 consists of 13 residues. Germline lookup yields CDR1 LGHDT and CDR2 YNNKEL (reference sequence). The V end was cut by 3 bases, the J end by 7 bases, with 7 bases between.

This clonotype was seen more than once but under ten times. This rearrangement joins TRBV24-1 to TRBJ1-5; tentatively, D is TRBD1 (6 bases). The CDR3 spans 16 residues. V dropped 0 bases and J dropped 6 bases, with 14 bases sitting between them. Germline CDR1 and CDR2: KGHDR and SFDVKD. CDR3 bases: TGTGCCACCAGTGATTTGTCGGACAGTCCGAGTCAGCCCCAGCATTTT. Translation gives CATSDLSDSPSQPQHF.

The chain employs TRBV7-2 and TRBJ2-5; D may correspond to TRBD1 or TRBD2 (5 bases each). V lost 5 bases, J lost 5 bases, and 9 bases lay in between. Per germline, CDR1 SGHTA and CDR2 FQGNSA. The CDR3 extends over 12 amino acids. The CDR3 nucleotides read TGTGCCAGCAGCATAGGGGACGAGACCCAGTACTTC. As protein: CASSIGDETQYF.

In regard to this clonotype: A much larger clonotype is one base distant, so this may be a read error. The chain recombines TRBV5-4 with TRBJ2-5, with D perhaps TRBD2 (6 bases). CDR3 length: 14 amino acids. Germline V gene sequence: CDR1 SGHNT, CDR2 YYREEE (reference sequence). V lost 3 bases, J lost 5 bases, and 14 bases lay in between. The CDR3 loop is CASSSGGAWETQYF. DNA for the CDR3: TGTGCCAGCAGCTCCGGCGGGGCTTGGGAGACCCAGTACTTC.

This clonotype came up once. The chain links TRBV10-3 to TRBJ2-7, with D perhaps matching TRBD2 (5 bases). The V and J ends lost 4 bases and 0 bases respectively, with 10 bases between them. The CDR3 length is 14 residues. CDR1 and CDR2 from the germline V gene are ENHRY and SYGVKD. The CDR3 bases are TGTGCCATCAGTGCTAGCACATTCTCCTACGAGCAGTACTTC. This sequence encodes CAISASTFSYEQYF.

This clonotype was recorded a few times. V usage is TRBV7-8 and J usage is TRBJ1-5; 8 bases line up with TRBD1. Germline V gene data show CDR1 as SGHVS and CDR2 as FQNEAQ. The CDR3 sequence is 18 residues long. The V segment lost 5 bases and the J segment 0 bases; nucleotides outside the gene matches: 12. The CDR3 is CASSPTSTGALSNQPQHF. The DNA for the CDR3 is TGTGCCAGCAGCCCAACATCGACAGGGGCCCTTAGCAATCAGCCCCAGCATTTT.

The chain employs TRBV29-1 and TRBJ1-1; D uncertain. CDR1 is SQVTM, CDR2 ANQGSEA, per germline. The CDR3 is 10 amino acids. CDR3 amino acids: CRGSDTEAFF. The CDR3 DNA reads TGCAGGGGGTCGGACACTGAAGCTTTCTTT.

J is TRBJ2-7 and V is TRBV7-2; D is unresolved. The closer fit of TRBJ2-1 to the DNA end suggests the J call may be wrong. In germline, CDR1 is SGHTA, CDR2 FQGNSA. The CDR3 spans 13 residues. The CDR3 sequence is CASSLEKVGRQFF. The CDR3 coding sequence is TGTGCCAGCAGCTTAGAAAAGGTGGGTAGGCAGTTCTTC.

V and J are TRBV20-1 and TRBJ2-2; TRBD1 matches at 8 bases. This CDR3 is 16 amino acids long. Germline trimming cut 5 bases from V and 1 base from J; bases unmatched to any gene: 9. Per the germline V gene, CDR1 is DFQATT and CDR2 is SNEGSKA (reference sequence). For the CDR3, the DNA is TGCAGTGCTTCAGGGGGCGAGGATATGAACACCGGGGAGCTGTTTTTT. Translated: CSASGGEDMNTGELFF.

For this clonotype: This likely comes from a read error, as the CDR3 has no conserved phenylalanine or tryptophan at its end. It is unclear where the CDR3 begins or ends on the DNA, so no DNA is shown, and the CDR3 is as TCRdb lists it. This chain links TRBV2 with TRBJ1-4; TRBD1 is the table's D call and was not checked against the DNA. The germline gives CDR1 SNHLY, CDR2 FYNNEI. The CDR3 sequence runs 8 residues, both termini included. The CDR3 is CASTEGGL.

The gene calls are TRBV2 and TRBJ2-7; TRBD2 matches 9 bases. Germline V gives CDR1 SNHLY, CDR2 FYNNEI. Trimming cost V 3 bases and J 7 bases; bases outside gene matches: 13. CDR3 size: 16 residues. The CDR3 spells CASSDWVSSGNNEQYF. The DNA for the CDR3 is TGTGCCAGCAGTGATTGGGTGTCTAGCGGGAACAATGAGCAGTACTTC. Looking up the rest from reference TRBV2 and TRBJ2-7 gives the full variable domain: EPEVTQTPSHQVTQMGQEVILRCVPISNHLYFYWYRQILGQKVEFLVSFYNNEISEKSEIFDDQFSVERPDGSNFTLKIRSTKLEDSAMYFCASSDWVSSGNNEQYFGPGTRLTVT.

There are many counts of this clonotype. The rearrangement links TRBV19 to TRBJ2-7; 8 bases line up with TRBD1. Germline assignment: CDR1 LNHDA and CDR2 SQIVND (reference sequence). J gave up 2 bases and V 3 bases, and 6 bases lay outside the gene matches. The CDR3 contains 15 residues. The CDR3 DNA reads TGTGCCAGTAGTATTGGACAGGGAGCGCCCTACGAGCAGTACTTC. Residues: CASSIGQGAPYEQYF.

This chain uses TRBV20-1 with TRBJ1-1, with D possibly being TRBD1 (5 bases). This CDR3 contains 15 residues. Germline CDR1 is DFQATT and CDR2 is SNEGSKA (reference sequence). Trimming cost V 0 bases and J 7 bases, with 18 bases left between them. CDR3 in DNA: TGCAGTGCTAGAGATGCAGGGAGTATAGACAATGAAGCTTTCTTT. Its protein product is CSARDAGSIDNEAFF.

The CDR3 DNA sequence: TGCAGTGAATTCGGAGAGGGCTTCCCCCATACTAAAGAGACCCAGTACTTC. Translating it yields CSEFGEGFPHTKETQYF. The chain has TRBV20-1 and TRBJ2-5, with D perhaps matching TRBD2 (5 bases). The CDR3 spans 17 residues. V dropped 7 bases and J dropped 3 bases, with 27 bases sitting between them. CDR1 DFQATT and CDR2 SNEGSKA come from the germline V gene (reference sequence).

The chain combines TRBV20-1 with TRBJ2-7, with D perhaps matching TRBD1 or TRBD2 (6 bases each). Trimming took 0 bases from V and 2 from J, leaving 20 bases between them. The V gene's germline CDR1 is DFQATT and CDR2 SNEGSKA (reference sequence). The CDR3 spans 17 residues. CDR3 DNA: TGCAGTGCTAGAGATATAATGAGACTAGGGGACACCTACGAGCAGTACTTC. It encodes CSARDIMRLGDTYEQYF.

Of note for this clonotype: The missing conserved phenylalanine or tryptophan at the end of this CDR3 makes a read error likely. The V and J genes are TRBV20-1 and TRBJ2-7, with 10 bases identical to TRBD1. Germline V gene lookup returns CDR1 DFQATT and CDR2 SNEGSKA (reference sequence). The CDR3 runs 15 residues. V lost 0 bases to trimming and J lost 2 bases; unmatched junction nucleotides: 4. The CDR3 DNA reads as TGCAGTGCTAGAGACAGACAGGGGGCTGCCTACGAGCAGTACATC. Protein product: CSARDRQGAAYEQYI.

The V and J genes are TRBV20-1 and TRBJ2-6; tentatively, D is TRBD1 (5 bases). CDR1 and CDR2 from the germline V gene are DFQATT and SNEGSKA (reference sequence). The length of the CDR3 is 15 residues. The ends were cut back, 5 bases at V and 3 bases at J, with 14 bases in the middle. The CDR3 DNA reads as TGCAGTGCTGCCCGACAGCCATATGGGGCCAACGTCCTGACTTTC. Amino acids: CSAARQPYGANVLTF.

This clonotype was observed many times. J is TRBJ2-7 and V is TRBV5-1; D remains unclear. CDR1 is SGHRS, CDR2 YFSETQ, per germline. V lost 0 bases and J 4 bases, leaving 8 bases between the germline ends. The CDR3 runs to 13 residues. The CDR3 DNA follows: TGCGCCAGCAGCTTGGCCAGTGGGTACGAGCAGTACTTC. This encodes CASSLASGYEQYF. The full variable domain, in which reference TRBV5-1 and TRBJ2-7 provide the parts outside the CDR3, is KAGVTQTPRYLIKTRGQQVTLSCSPISGHRSVSWYQQTPGQGLQFLFEYFSETQRNKGNFPGRFSGRQFSNSRSEMNVSTLELGDSALYLCASSLASGYEQYFGPGTRLTVT.

The J gene is TRBJ1-3, the V gene TRBV19, with D possibly being TRBD1 (6 bases). Germline V gene sequence: CDR1 LNHDA, CDR2 SQIVND (reference sequence). This CDR3 has 15 amino acids. Trimming cost V 4 bases and J 8 bases, with 18 bases left between them. The DNA of the CDR3 is TGTGCCAGTAGTACGGACAGCTTCTATGGCTACACCATATATTTT. It translates to CASSTDSFYGYTIYF.

The V gene is TRBV7-2, the J gene TRBJ1-1; TRBD1 agrees at 9 bases. CDR3 size: 16 residues. With 5 bases clipped from V and 0 bases from J, the junction kept 7 bases outside the gene matches. Germline V CDR1 and CDR2: SGHTA, FQGNSA. The CDR3 here is CASSPRTGAVNTEAFF. For the CDR3, the DNA is TGTGCCAGCAGCCCCAGGACAGGGGCCGTGAACACTGAAGCTTTCTTT.

This clonotype was counted ten times or more. V gene TRBV25-1 combines with J gene TRBJ2-5; TRBD1 might be the D (6 bases). Germline V CDR1 and CDR2: MGHDK, SYGVNS. The V and J ends lost 5 bases and 5 bases respectively, with 15 bases between them. This CDR3 comprises 14 residues. The CDR3 loop reads CASSSLQGYETQYF. The CDR3 bases are TGTGCCAGCAGTTCATTACAGGGCTATGAGACCCAGTACTTC.

This clonotype has ten or more counts. The V gene is TRBV6-5, the J gene TRBJ1-1; D is ambiguous. V was clipped by 6 bases and J by 1 base, with 15 bases between them. This CDR3 has 15 residues. Germline CDR1 is MNHEY and CDR2 is SVGAGI. The CDR3 DNA follows: TGTGCCAGCAGGGGCAGGCGATGGGAGAACACTGAAGCTTTCTTT. It translates to CASRGRRWENTEAFF.

In regard to this clonotype: One base away lies a much larger clone, so this may be a sequencing read error. The chain uses TRBV2 and TRBJ2-7; 8 positions match TRBD2. CDR3 size: 14 residues. Germline values: CDR1 SNHLY, CDR2 FYNNEI. Trimming at V came to 8 bases and at J to 6 bases, leaving 12 bases not matched to a gene. Here the CDR3 reads CASSVGRGDCEQYF. CDR3 coding DNA: TGTGCCAGCTCTGTTGGGCGGGGGGACTGCGAGCAGTACTTC.

The chain carries TRBV24-1 and TRBJ2-5; possible D gene TRBD2, 7 bases. This CDR3 spans 17 amino acids. Germline CDR1 and CDR2: KGHDR and SFDVKD. Trimming removed 2 bases from V and 5 bases from J, with 20 bases in between. CDR3 coding DNA: TGTGCCACCAGTGATTCCCGTCCTTGGGGGGGCGATGAGACCCAGTACTTC. Protein: CATSDSRPWGGDETQYF.